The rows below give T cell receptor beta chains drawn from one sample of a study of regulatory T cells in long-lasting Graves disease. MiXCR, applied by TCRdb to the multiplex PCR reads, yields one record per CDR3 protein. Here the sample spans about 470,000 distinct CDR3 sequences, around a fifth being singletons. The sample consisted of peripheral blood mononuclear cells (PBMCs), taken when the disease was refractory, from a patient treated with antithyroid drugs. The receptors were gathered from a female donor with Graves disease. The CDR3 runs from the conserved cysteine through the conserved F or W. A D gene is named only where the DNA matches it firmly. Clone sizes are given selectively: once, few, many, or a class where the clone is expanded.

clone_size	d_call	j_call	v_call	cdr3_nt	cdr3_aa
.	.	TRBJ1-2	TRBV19	TGTGCCAGTAGGGACAGCGTGTATGGCTACACCTTC	CASRDSVYGYTF
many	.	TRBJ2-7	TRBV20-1	TGCAGTGCTAGAGATCTTTGGGGGTCCACCTACGAGCAGTACTTC	CSARDLWGSTYEQYF
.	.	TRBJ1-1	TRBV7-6	TGTGCCAGCAGCCCCAACGAGGATGCTGAAGCTTTCTTT	CASSPNEDAEAFF
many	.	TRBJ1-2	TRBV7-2	TGTGCCAGCAGCTTAGGTTACCGTGACATCTATGGCTACACCTTC	CASSLGYRDIYGYTF
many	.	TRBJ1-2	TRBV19	TGTGCCACTTTCCTCCCGACAGGTTTCTATGGCTACACCTTC	CATFLPTGFYGYTF
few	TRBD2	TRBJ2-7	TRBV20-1	TGCAGTGCTAGAGATCCACTAGCGGACTCCTACGAGCAGTACTTC	CSARDPLADSYEQYF
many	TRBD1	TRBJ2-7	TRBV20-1	TGCAGTGCTAGGGAACCGGGACAGGGGTACGAGCAGTACTTC	CSAREPGQGYEQYF
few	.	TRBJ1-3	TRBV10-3	TGTGCCATCAGTGATAGGAGAGCCGGTGATATCGTTGGAAACACCATATATTTT	CAISDRRAGDIVGNTIYF
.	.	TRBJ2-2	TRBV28	TGTGCCAGCAGTGCCGGGGCGATGGGGCGCACCGGGGAGCTGTTTTTT	CASSAGAMGRTGELFF
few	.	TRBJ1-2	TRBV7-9	TGTGCCAGCAGCTTAGAAGCAGGCTACACCTTC	CASSLEAGYTF
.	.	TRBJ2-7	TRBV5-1	TGCGCCAGCAGCTTCGGACATAGCTCCTACGAGCAGTACTTC	CASSFGHSSYEQYF
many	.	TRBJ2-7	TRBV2	TGTGCCAGCAGAGAAACCCGGACAGAAGAACCCTACGAGCAGTACTTC	CASRETRTEEPYEQYF
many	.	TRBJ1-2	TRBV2	TGTGCCAGCAGTGAAATGAAGGCCTCGAACTATGGCTACACCTTC	CASSEMKASNYGYTF
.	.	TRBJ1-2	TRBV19	TGTGCCAGTAGCAAAACCGGGACAATGTATGGCTACACCTTC	CASSKTGTMYGYTF